This section outlines one TCR beta chain sequence together with its context. Its cognate antigen is unknown. The data are from a study of shared clonotypes between healthy human individuals. Study observations and caveats: Relative to clonotypes present in all four donors, those not shared had lower generation probabilities.

Generated by immunoSEQ multiplex PCR, the TCRdb table keeps only in-frame clones and is missing some. This table has more than 850,000 clones, more than 75% appearing once. Germline CDR1 reads SGHRS; CDR2 reads YFSETQ. CDR3 size: 16 residues. The V end was cut by 0 bases, the J end by 1 base, with 13 bases between. The specimen sequenced was memory CD4+ T cells from PBMCs. The subset was: CD45RA-negative fraction. The J gene is TRBJ1-1, the V gene TRBV5-1; possibly TRBD1 for D (6 bases). The receptor was derived from a man in his late teens or twenties in good health. Some clones in this sample may be carry-over from other donors' samples. CDR3 nucleotide sequence: TGCGCCAGCAGCTTGGGGGTCGGGGGCTGGAACACTGAAGCTTTCTTT. The encoded protein is CASSLGVGGWNTEAFF.